This T cell receptor (beta chain) was identified in a study of cytomegalovirus exposure and HLA in healthy donors (dated by TCRdb to the late 2010s). With regard to the full study: According to an earlier analysis of 550 to 750 of the donors, 200 million or so T cells yielded 95 million to 140 million unique TCR beta sequences and approximately 300 Gb of sequence data. An early release that covered 640 HLA-typed donors contained around 300 gigabases of sequencing data and about 84 million unique TCR sequences. Among the 398 genotyped donors, roughly 80% belonged to the genetic ancestry cluster associated with self-reported Caucasian donors. The study was designed to test whether signatures of past pathogen exposure could be identified by cataloging public T cell receptors. Using immunosequencing, the study profiled T cell repertoires from about 650 subjects and related those repertoires to cytomegalovirus serostatus. Along with the roughly 670-subject first cohort, a separate validation cohort of over a hundred different subjects was used. To predict cytomegalovirus infection status, the study brought together high-throughput TCR immunosequencing, statistical association of individual TCRs with disease status, and machine learning. A later analysis re-analyzed previously published TCR beta repertoires from 660 or so donors and added high-resolution HLA genotyping to study TCR occurrence patterns. Rather than drawing on any new phenotypic data, the later analysis identified candidate immune exposures from TCR beta sequences and the way those sequences occurred across donors. In an earlier analysis of 500 to 650 of the donors, high-throughput TCR beta sequencing was used to judge whether each TCR beta V gene segment behaved as functional or pseudogenic. Donor age, sex, ethnicity and CMV serostatus were compiled together with the repertoire data. A later genetic analysis took genome-wide SNP genotypes for about 65% of the roughly 670 donors and used that subset as a discovery cohort. All discovery cohort repertoires had been generated on a single sequencing platform. HLA typing included class I and class II loci at four-digit resolution. The number of typed donors differed by locus: about 620-640 for A, B, C, DRB1 and DQB1; 522 for DQA1; roughly 600 for DPA1; and roughly 490 for DPB1. Because of strong linkage in the cohort, roughly five DR-DQ haplotypes were treated as single units for association and clustering. Across 398 genotyped donors of the cohort, an average of approximately 240,000 unique TCR beta nucleotide sequences per donor were sequenced, and around 20% of those sequences were non-productive.

The study at large found these results: Because HLA typing was missing for some donors at each locus, association tests included only the typed subset. In an earlier analysis of approximately 600 of the donors, most TCR beta V segments were observed in productive rearrangements about 90% or about 30% of the time, broadly matching IMGT annotations. In a later analysis, HLA-associated TCR beta chains were found to be more clonally expanded and to have lower generation probabilities than equally common non-associated chains. A further reported finding was that TCR beta sequences accurately predicted the HLA-A and HLA-B alleles for most subjects in the first cohort. Because the 87-base-pair reads could not distinguish some IMGT-functional V segments, including TRBV6-2 and TRBV6-3, those segments were excluded. According to a later analysis, most CMV-associated TCR beta chains appeared to be HLA-restricted, and the HLA associations seemed to be driven largely by CMV exposure. When HLA alleles, especially DR and DQ, strongly co-occurred, attributing TCR associations to individual alleles was difficult. The cohort was sequenced for TCR beta chains only, and without alpha or paired-chain data the features that could be detected were limited. While some public TCRs were present in many individuals, most TCR sequences turned up only very rarely across donors. A cluster of highly shared sequence variants was judged likely to be a technical artifact of the sequencing pipeline. Compared with the approximately 670-donor mean, donors in an Asian-associated ancestry cluster had fewer N-insertions in productive TCRs, according to a later genetic analysis. In vitro tests confirmed that a few of the cytomegalovirus-associated TCR beta chains recognize cytomegalovirus antigens. In a later analysis, TCR association rates were found to vary across HLA loci, with the most associated TCRs seen for DRB1 alleles and the fewest for HLA-C alleles. At a false discovery rate of 0.05, a later analysis linked some 18,000 TCR beta sequences to specific HLA alleles. The earlier analysis of 587 of the donors excluded 15 to 20 rarely observed V segments, including chromosome 9 orphons, because counts were too low. The authors suggested that the approach could potentially be generalized to other disease states and immunological phenotypes. Correlated functional status among segregating V segments might reflect linkage disequilibrium, but an unknown experimental factor could not be ruled out. Roughly uniform sequencing depth across donors was assumed in presence/absence analyses, although this assumption may not hold. The study gave a list of over 150 TCR beta chains associated with cytomegalovirus. CMV serostatus was the only immune exposure information available for the cohort. An association between a missense DCLRE1C variant and V-gene and J-gene trimming of TCR beta chains was found in a later genetic analysis and replicated in an independent cohort. A later analysis reported that several top co-occurrence clusters appeared linked to parvovirus B19, influenza, CMV and Epstein-Barr virus. The classifier was reported to diagnose cytomegalovirus status with high specificity and sensitivity in both the original cohort and the validation cohort.

The library was made by the immunoSEQ multiplex PCR assay. For the multiplex PCR, a mixture combining 60 forward primers for TCR Vbeta segments and 13 reverse primers for TCR Jbeta segments was used. The CDR3 region of rearranged TCR beta genes was amplified from genomic DNA with a multiplex PCR assay. The amplified TCR beta libraries were sequenced on the Illumina HiSeq System as 87-base-pair reads. As for the authors' bioinformatics: A later analysis counted approximately 76 million unique TCR beta chains across the 670 or so repertoires, and 9 million to 14 million of these chains were shared by at least two donors. Raw reads were error-corrected and collapsed into unique sequences by a nearest-neighbor algorithm in which closely related sequences were merged to remove PCR and sequencing errors. V, D and J gene segments were assigned by aligning CDR3 sequences to IMGT reference sequences. For a sequence to be retained, a match of at least six nucleotides to both a V gene segment and a J gene segment was required. A rearrangement counted as productive if the CDR3 had no stop codons and remained in frame with V and J, and every other rearrangement counted as non-productive. Following IMGT convention, CDR3 was defined as the stretch from the second conserved V-encoded cysteine to the conserved J-encoded phenylalanine. The earlier analysis of around 640 of the donors excluded sequences that lacked an unambiguous match to a single V gene segment. An earlier analysis of roughly 590 of the donors called V segments functional above 56.7% productive rearrangements and segregating when the between-donor standard deviation exceeded 5%. A statistical classification framework was developed to diagnose cytomegalovirus status using the catalog of TCR beta chain sequences. In a later analysis, TCR nucleotide sequences were compared against IMGT/GENE-DB human TR gene sequences so that V and J genes could be assigned. A later analysis assigned CDR3 sequences and most-parsimonious VDJ recombination scenarios with the TCRdist pipeline. A later analysis defined each TCR beta chain by its CDR3 amino acid sequence plus V-gene family, and excluded reads lacking a unique V-gene family. In a later analysis, 500 to 700 highly shared, low-generation-probability nucleotide sequences were removed to address suspected cross-contamination and a sequencing artifact. In a later analysis, a clonal expansion index for each public chain was calculated from normalized within-repertoire ranks of inferred template counts. A later analysis computed generation probabilities with a VDJ recombination model fitted to out-of-frame rearrangements, and checked the results against IGoR. In a later analysis, hypergeometric tests were used to score TCR-TCR, TCR-HLA and TCR-CMV co-occurrence, with a repertoire-size bias correction applied to TCR pairs. To estimate false discovery rates, a later analysis permuted the HLA or CMV assignments 20 times. In a later analysis, co-occurring TCRs were grouped using DBSCAN, and TCRdist sequence similarity was added for clustering within HLA-allele-positive subsets. Repertoires with fewer than 30,000 or more than 120,000 public chains were left out of co-occurrence clustering, as were about 5 repertoires with anomalous nucleotide sharing. The table was pulled from immuneACCESS by TCRdb, which kept in-frame rearrangements only. Such tables lose some clones; where checked, under half of the loss comes from unresolved V genes, and the rest has no known cause. From that table come the V and J calls and clone size; the DNA was used to work out D and trimming. This specimen's table enumerates 85,000 or so clones. Of the sample, 0.95% to 1.3% falls within the top ten clones.

The junction shows trimming of 4 bases on V and 1 base on J, plus 7 bases between the germline ends. The cysteine opens and the phenylalanine closes a CDR3 of 13 amino acids. CDR3 DNA is the only sequence kept; it has 39 bases, read in frame from the first base. The germline V gene (reference sequence) provides CDR1 MNHEY and CDR2 SMNVEV. The cohort comprised hundreds of healthy bone marrow donors. All cohort members were sampled while nominally healthy, although unrecorded immune exposures were likely present. The donor was CMV seronegative and was included in the group of several hundred seronegative cohort members. Every donor gave a peripheral blood sample, and the peripheral blood mononuclear cells from that sample were used for TCR beta sequencing. Genomic DNA extraction from the blood cell samples was performed with the Qiagen DNeasy Blood Extraction Kit. With respect to this clone: Which antigen it targets is not known. The same CDR3 is also encoded by other DNA sequences in this sample.

The chain is assembled from TRBV27 and TRBJ1-1, with no D gene named confidently. The receptor was isolated from a woman in her twenties or thirties in good health and CMV-seronegative. The source material was PBMCs. The DNA sequence is as follows: TGTGCCAGCAGTTCCCGAGGGAACACTGAAGCTTTCTTT. The resulting protein is CASSSRGNTEAFF.